This is a list of T cell receptor beta chains from one sample in a study of shared clonotypes between healthy human individuals. Measured with immunoSEQ multiplex PCR; TCRdb has only the in-frame clones, and not every one. Of about 1.5 million clones in the sample, 98% were seen once. Material: naive CD4+ T cells sorted from blood. The receptors derive from a man younger than 45 in good health. CDR3s include the opening cysteine and the closing phenylalanine or tryptophan. The D gene is left open where the match is weak. The listing skips clone size in some rows; elsewhere it reads once, few, many or a size class.

d_call: -; v_call: TRBV7-2; j_call: TRBJ2-2; clone_size: -; cdr3_nt: TGTGCCAGCAGCATAGCGGCGAACACCGGGGAGCTGTTTTTT; cdr3_aa: CASSIAANTGELFF
d_call: -; v_call: TRBV4-1; j_call: TRBJ1-4; clone_size: -; cdr3_nt: TGCGCCAGCAGCCAAGTGCCCACAGGCACTAATGAAAAACTGTTTTTT; cdr3_aa: CASSQVPTGTNEKLFF
d_call: -; v_call: TRBV4-1; j_call: TRBJ2-7; clone_size: -; cdr3_nt: TGCGCCAGCAGAGGGACCGGGCGGCCCTACGAGCAGTACTTC; cdr3_aa: CASRGTGRPYEQYF
d_call: -; v_call: TRBV29-1; j_call: TRBJ1-1; clone_size: -; cdr3_nt: TGCAGCGTTGAACCTCCAGGGCCAGGGGTGGGTTTCTTT; cdr3_aa: CSVEPPGPGVGFF
d_call: -; v_call: TRBV20-1; j_call: TRBJ2-7; clone_size: -; cdr3_nt: TGCAGTGCTAGGGCTCTACCCAAGCAGTACTTC; cdr3_aa: CSARALPKQYF
d_call: -; v_call: TRBV20-1; j_call: TRBJ2-1; clone_size: -; cdr3_nt: TGCAGTGCTTTCCGGACTAATGAGCAGTTCTTC; cdr3_aa: CSAFRTNEQFF
d_call: TRBD1; v_call: TRBV18; j_call: TRBJ2-5; clone_size: -; cdr3_nt: TGTGCCAGCTCACCACTCCCCGACAGGGTCGAAGAAGAGACCCAGTACTTC; cdr3_aa: CASSPLPDRVEEETQYF
d_call: TRBD2; v_call: TRBV5-1; j_call: TRBJ2-7; clone_size: -; cdr3_nt: TGCGCCAGCAGCTTGATACCCCAAGCGGGAGTGGGTGAGCAGTACTTC; cdr3_aa: CASSLIPQAGVGEQYF
d_call: -; v_call: TRBV19; j_call: TRBJ2-7; clone_size: -; cdr3_nt: TGTGCCAGTAGCCTTACCCTGGGCGAGCAGTACTTC; cdr3_aa: CASSLTLGEQYF
d_call: -; v_call: TRBV7-9; j_call: TRBJ2-3; clone_size: -; cdr3_nt: TGTGCCAGCAGCAGTACTAGCACAGATACGCAGTATTTT; cdr3_aa: CASSSTSTDTQYF
d_call: -; v_call: TRBV5-1; j_call: TRBJ1-2; clone_size: -; cdr3_nt: TGCGCCAGCAGCTTGGCTTCTGGACGCGGCGGGAATGGCTACACCTTC; cdr3_aa: CASSLASGRGGNGYTF
d_call: TRBD1; v_call: TRBV10-3; j_call: TRBJ1-1; clone_size: -; cdr3_nt: TGTGCCATCCGGGACAGGGCGAACACTGAAGCTTTCTTT; cdr3_aa: CAIRDRANTEAFF
d_call: -; v_call: TRBV5-1; j_call: TRBJ1-1; clone_size: -; cdr3_nt: TGCGCCAGCAGCTTGGAGAGGCGGGGGTTGACTGAAGCTTTCTTT; cdr3_aa: CASSLERRGLTEAFF
d_call: -; v_call: TRBV28; j_call: TRBJ2-7; clone_size: -; cdr3_nt: TGTGCCAGCATTCATGGGGTCCTCGGCGAGCAGTACTTC; cdr3_aa: CASIHGVLGEQYF
d_call: -; v_call: TRBV2; j_call: TRBJ2-4; clone_size: -; cdr3_nt: TGTGCCAGCAACGAACGGTCCCAAAGGGGGGCCAAAAACATTCAGTACTTC; cdr3_aa: CASNERSQRGAKNIQYF
d_call: TRBD2; v_call: TRBV7-2; j_call: TRBJ2-7; clone_size: -; cdr3_nt: TGTGCCAGCAGCCCACAGGGACTAGCCCACGAGCAGTACTTC; cdr3_aa: CASSPQGLAHEQYF
d_call: -; v_call: TRBV18; j_call: TRBJ1-1; clone_size: -; cdr3_nt: TGTGCCAGCTCACCACAGCAGAGTACCATGAACACTGAAGCTTTCTTT; cdr3_aa: CASSPQQSTMNTEAFF
d_call: -; v_call: TRBV28; j_call: TRBJ2-1; clone_size: -; cdr3_nt: TGTGCCAGCAGTTTATGGATGCTGGGGCAGGGGCTTCTTGATGAGCAGTTCTTC; cdr3_aa: CASSLWMLGQGLLDEQFF
d_call: -; v_call: TRBV29-1; j_call: TRBJ2-1; clone_size: -; cdr3_nt: TGCAGCGTCCTCTCGATCGGGACCATAACCTACAATGAGCAGTTCTTC; cdr3_aa: CSVLSIGTITYNEQFF
d_call: TRBD2; v_call: TRBV9; j_call: TRBJ2-7; clone_size: -; cdr3_nt: TGTGCCAGCAGCGTAACGACTAGCGGATCCTACGAGCAGTACTTC; cdr3_aa: CASSVTTSGSYEQYF
d_call: -; v_call: TRBV6-4; j_call: TRBJ2-1; clone_size: -; cdr3_nt: TGTGCCAGCAGTGAAGAGGGGGGAAATGAGCAGTTCTTC; cdr3_aa: CASSEEGGNEQFF
d_call: -; v_call: TRBV14; j_call: TRBJ2-1; clone_size: -; cdr3_nt: TGTGCCAGCAGCCAGTTAAGTCCGAGCTCCTACAATGAGCAGTTCTTC; cdr3_aa: CASSQLSPSSYNEQFF
d_call: TRBD2; v_call: TRBV4-3; j_call: TRBJ2-2; clone_size: -; cdr3_nt: TGCGCCAGCAGCCGGGTCCTGACGGGACTAGCGGGAGAGGCGAACACCGGGGAGCTGTTTTTT; cdr3_aa: CASSRVLTGLAGEANTGELFF
d_call: -; v_call: TRBV5-5; j_call: TRBJ1-4; clone_size: -; cdr3_nt: TGTGCCAGCAGCCCCTCGGTTGCAACTAATGAAAAACTGTTTTTT; cdr3_aa: CASSPSVATNEKLFF
d_call: TRBD2; v_call: TRBV29-1; j_call: TRBJ2-5; clone_size: -; cdr3_nt: TGCAGCGCTGGAGAAGGCGGGAGAAAGACCCAGTACTTC; cdr3_aa: CSAGEGGRKTQYF
d_call: -; v_call: TRBV28; j_call: TRBJ2-1; clone_size: -; cdr3_nt: TGTGCCAGCACTGGGCTAGGACCCCATGAGCAGTTCTTC; cdr3_aa: CASTGLGPHEQFF
d_call: TRBD2; v_call: TRBV9; j_call: TRBJ2-1; clone_size: -; cdr3_nt: TGTGCCAGCAGCGTGGGACTAGCGGGAGCCGACAATGAGCAGTTCTTC; cdr3_aa: CASSVGLAGADNEQFF
d_call: -; v_call: TRBV2; j_call: TRBJ1-5; clone_size: -; cdr3_nt: TGTGCCAGCAGTTTGTCAAATAGTTTTTATCAGCCCCAGCATTTT; cdr3_aa: CASSLSNSFYQPQHF
d_call: TRBD2; v_call: TRBV2; j_call: TRBJ2-1; clone_size: -; cdr3_nt: TGTGCCAGCAGGTCTAGCGGGAGAAGATCCTACAATGAGCAGTTCTTC; cdr3_aa: CASRSSGRRSYNEQFF
d_call: TRBD1; v_call: TRBV7-3; j_call: TRBJ2-3; clone_size: -; cdr3_nt: TGTGCCAGCAGCTGGTCAGGGGGCCCCACAGATACGCAGTATTTT; cdr3_aa: CASSWSGGPTDTQYF
d_call: -; v_call: TRBV18; j_call: TRBJ1-1; clone_size: -; cdr3_nt: TGTGCCAGCTCACCATTGGGGCCTACTGAAGCTTTCTTT; cdr3_aa: CASSPLGPTEAFF
d_call: -; v_call: TRBV4-3; j_call: TRBJ1-5; clone_size: -; cdr3_nt: TGCGCCAGCAGCCAAGATAAGGGAGCTAGCAATCAGCCCCAGCATTTT; cdr3_aa: CASSQDKGASNQPQHF
d_call: -; v_call: TRBV28; j_call: TRBJ1-1; clone_size: -; cdr3_nt: TGTGCCAGCAGTTTATTAGGTAGTACCACTGAAGCTTTCTTT; cdr3_aa: CASSLLGSTTEAFF
d_call: -; v_call: TRBV9; j_call: TRBJ2-1; clone_size: -; cdr3_nt: TGTGCCAGCAGCGCACGGACCGAGCTTGGTGGTGAGCAGTTCTTC; cdr3_aa: CASSARTELGGEQFF
d_call: TRBD1; v_call: TRBV11-2; j_call: TRBJ2-1; clone_size: -; cdr3_nt: TGTGCCAGCAGCTTAAGACAGGGGGCGCGAAATGAGCAGTTCTTC; cdr3_aa: CASSLRQGARNEQFF
d_call: TRBD2; v_call: TRBV27; j_call: TRBJ2-2; clone_size: -; cdr3_nt: TGTGCCAGCAGTTTTCGGACTAGCGGGAGGGCCCGGGCCGGGGAGCTGTTTTTT; cdr3_aa: CASSFRTSGRARAGELFF
d_call: -; v_call: TRBV19; j_call: TRBJ1-2; clone_size: -; cdr3_nt: TGTGCCAGTCTCGACAGGCTGCCCTTCGGCTACACCTTC; cdr3_aa: CASLDRLPFGYTF
d_call: -; v_call: TRBV19; j_call: TRBJ2-1; clone_size: -; cdr3_nt: TGTGCCAGTAGTCTACACCAGCTTAATGAGCAGTTCTTC; cdr3_aa: CASSLHQLNEQFF
d_call: -; v_call: TRBV27; j_call: TRBJ1-1; clone_size: -; cdr3_nt: TGTGCCAGCAGTTTATTGAGGGGCACTGAAGCTTTCTTT; cdr3_aa: CASSLLRGTEAFF
d_call: -; v_call: TRBV7-9; j_call: TRBJ2-3; clone_size: once; cdr3_nt: TGTGCCAGCAGCCTCCGACCGGGGCTTACAGATACGCAGTATTTT; cdr3_aa: CASSLRPGLTDTQYF
d_call: TRBD2; v_call: TRBV7-2; j_call: TRBJ2-3; clone_size: -; cdr3_nt: TGTGCCAGCAGCTTCCTAGCGGGGGCTAGCACAGATACGCAGTATTTT; cdr3_aa: CASSFLAGASTDTQYF
d_call: -; v_call: TRBV2; j_call: TRBJ2-7; clone_size: -; cdr3_nt: TGTGCCAGCAGGCTGTTTCCTGTCGGGCACGAGCAGTACTTC; cdr3_aa: CASRLFPVGHEQYF
d_call: -; v_call: TRBV6-6; j_call: TRBJ1-1; clone_size: -; cdr3_nt: TGTGCCAGCAGTTTCGGACAGATTGTGAACACTGAAGCTTTCTTT; cdr3_aa: CASSFGQIVNTEAFF
d_call: -; v_call: TRBV30; j_call: TRBJ1-1; clone_size: -; cdr3_nt: TGTGCCTGGAGAGGAGTCTCTGAAGCTTTCTTT; cdr3_aa: CAWRGVSEAFF
d_call: TRBD1; v_call: TRBV6-1; j_call: TRBJ1-5; clone_size: -; cdr3_nt: TGTGCCAGCAGTGGGACAGGGTATCCACAGCCCCAGCATTTT; cdr3_aa: CASSGTGYPQPQHF
d_call: -; v_call: TRBV6-5; j_call: TRBJ1-1; clone_size: -; cdr3_nt: TGTGCCAGCAGTCGCCTGACCCGGATGAACACTGAAGCTTTCTTT; cdr3_aa: CASSRLTRMNTEAFF
d_call: -; v_call: TRBV7-9; j_call: TRBJ1-1; clone_size: few; cdr3_nt: TGTGCCAGCACCCTATTGGAGGGCACTGAAGCTTTCTTT; cdr3_aa: CASTLLEGTEAFF
d_call: TRBD1; v_call: TRBV15; j_call: TRBJ2-7; clone_size: -; cdr3_nt: TGTGCCACCAGCAGAGATCAGACAGGGATGGGCTACGAGCAGTACTTC; cdr3_aa: CATSRDQTGMGYEQYF
d_call: TRBD1; v_call: TRBV5-1; j_call: TRBJ2-5; clone_size: -; cdr3_nt: TGCGCCAGCAGCTTGGCTGGGACAGGGGAGGAGACCCAGTACTTC; cdr3_aa: CASSLAGTGEETQYF
d_call: -; v_call: TRBV2; j_call: TRBJ1-1; clone_size: -; cdr3_nt: TGTGCCAGCAGTGACCAGGCTAACACTGAAGCTTTCTTT; cdr3_aa: CASSDQANTEAFF